This entry lists 27 T cell receptor beta chains sequenced from one sample in a study of cytomegalovirus exposure and HLA in healthy donors. Vbeta (60) and Jbeta (13) primers were used in the PCR. Clones were sequenced by immunoSEQ multiplex PCR, and TCRdb holds only the in-frame ones, with some missing. Of about 41,000 clones listed, approximately 84% are singletons. Sequenced sample: PBMCs. The receptors shown here come from a man aged 45 to 65 in good health and CMV-seronegative.

The gene calls are TRBV27 and TRBJ2-3; D uncertain. Germline CDR1 reads MNHEY; CDR2 reads SMNVEV (reference sequence). There are 12 residues in the CDR3. Trimming removed 5 bases at V and 1 base at J, with 4 bases between. The DNA for the CDR3 is TGTGCCAGCAGTCTTGGCACAGATACGCAGTATTTT. Encoded protein: CASSLGTDTQYF.

The genes are TRBV7-2 and TRBJ2-7, with 10 positions matching TRBD2. V lost 5 bases and J lost 3; bases outside the gene matches: 7. Germline V gives CDR1 SGHTA, CDR2 FQGNSA. This CDR3 contains 15 residues. CDR3 in DNA: TGTGCCAGCAGCCCGAGCGGGAGGGGAGGCTACGAGCAGTACTTC. Amino acid sequence: CASSPSGRGGYEQYF.

The count of this clone is one. Here the CDR3 DNA reads TGTGCCAGCAGCAAGGGGACTTCGAGCTCCTACGAGCAGTACTTC. Residues: CASSKGTSSSYEQYF. V usage is TRBV6-5 and J usage is TRBJ2-7, with D possibly being TRBD2 (6 bases). Trimming shortened V by 6 bases and J by 0 bases, and 15 bases separated the two germline ends. CDR1 is MNHEY and CDR2 is SVGAGI in the germline V gene. This CDR3 has 15 amino acids.

This sequence joins TRBV18 and TRBJ2-4; 9 bases agree with TRBD1. The V gene end was trimmed by 1 base and the J gene end by 9 bases; junction bases not matched to a gene: 4. Germline V gives CDR1 KGHSH, CDR2 LQKENI. The length of the CDR3 is 14 residues. CDR3 loop: CASSPRTGVGIQYF. CDR3 coding DNA: TGTGCCAGCTCACCACGGACAGGGGTGGGCATTCAGTACTTC.

This clone was recorded a few times. The J gene is TRBJ1-5, the V gene TRBV11-2; 7 positions match TRBD1. Germline values: CDR1 SGHAT, CDR2 FQNNGV. V was clipped by 5 bases and J by 2 bases; unmatched bases: 6. The CDR3 is 15 residues long. In DNA form, the CDR3 reads TGTGCCAGCAGCGCCGACAGGGAAGGCAATCAGCCCCAGCATTTT. This codes for CASSADREGNQPQHF.

DNA of the CDR3: TGTGCCAGTAGTATACGAGGATCGACCTACAATGAGCAGTTCTTC. As protein: CASSIRGSTYNEQFF. The V gene is TRBV19, the J gene TRBJ2-1; D is unresolved. Trimming took 2 bases from V and 2 from J, leaving 10 bases between them. Germline CDR1 reads LNHDA; CDR2 reads SQIVND (reference sequence). The CDR3 runs to 15 residues.

Concerning this clone: One end of the junction fails to match germline, which may point to a read error. The rearrangement links TRBV7-7 to TRBJ2-5; 9 bases map to TRBD1. The CDR3 loop spans 14 amino acids. CDR1 is SSHAT and CDR2 is FNYEAQ in the germline V gene (reference sequence). The CDR3 is CASSGRGTGETQYF. The CDR3 DNA sequence: TGTGCTAGCAGCGGAAGGGGGACAGGGGAGACCCAGTACTTC.

The table lists this clone with a few counts. The V gene is TRBV5-1, the J gene TRBJ2-7; the D gene is possibly TRBD1 (5 bases). CDR1 SGHRS and CDR2 YFSETQ come from the germline V gene. Deletions cut 0 bases from V and 6 bases from J, with 7 bases between. This CDR3 is 12 amino acids long. CDR3 residues: CASSLAGSEQYF. The DNA for the CDR3 is TGCGCCAGCAGCTTGGCAGGGTCCGAGCAGTACTTC.

The V and J genes are TRBV18 and TRBJ2-7; 8 positions agree with TRBD2. CDR3 size: 14 residues. Germline V lookup: CDR1 KGHSH, CDR2 LQKENI. V lost 0 bases to trimming and J lost 6 bases; unmatched junction nucleotides: 4. CDR3 loop: CASSPPGLAGEQYF. DNA of the CDR3: TGTGCCAGCTCACCACCCGGACTAGCCGGCGAGCAGTACTTC.

This clone has more than one count but fewer than ten. The gene calls are TRBV6-6 and TRBJ2-2; 10 bases agree with TRBD1. The junction had 4 bases not matched to a gene; V was cut back by 5 bases and J by 4 bases. CDR1 is MNHNY and CDR2 is SVGAGI in the germline V gene (reference sequence). The CDR3 sequence is 15 residues long. CDR3 loop: CASSLRTGGTGELFF. The DNA of the CDR3 is TGTGCCAGCAGTCTGAGGACAGGGGGCACCGGGGAGCTGTTTTTT.

This clone came up a few times. The rearrangement links TRBV4-2 to TRBJ2-7; D might be TRBD2 (7 bases). V gave up 4 bases and J gave up 1 base, with 14 bases separating them. This CDR3 has 15 amino acids. The germline gives CDR1 LGHNA, CDR2 YNFKEQ. In DNA form, the CDR3 reads TGTGCCAGCAGCCCTCGGAGGGGGGGGTCCTACGAGCAGTACTTC. Encoded protein: CASSPRRGGSYEQYF.

The J gene is TRBJ2-5, the V gene TRBV5-1, with 8 nucleotides matching TRBD2. J gave up 4 bases and V 4 bases, and 3 bases lay outside the gene matches. Looked up from germline, CDR1 is SGHRS and CDR2 is YFSETQ. CDR3 length: 13 residues. The chain's CDR3 is CASSALAGETQYF. DNA of the CDR3: TGCGCCAGCAGCGCTCTAGCGGGAGAGACCCAGTACTTC.

CDR3 nucleotide sequence: TGTGCCAGCAGCAACAGACAGGCCGGTAAACAAACCTACAATGAGCAGTTCTTC. This translates into CASSNRQAGKQTYNEQFF. This chain links TRBV21-1 with TRBJ2-1; the D segment call TRBD1 is taken from the table without a DNA check. TRBV21-1 is a pseudogene locus. CDR3 size: 18 residues.

The chain employs TRBV6-5 and TRBJ2-7; TRBD1 matches 7 bases. The CDR3 runs to 13 residues. V gave up 7 bases and J gave up 3 bases; unmatched junction bases: 6. The germline V gene encodes CDR1 MNHEY and CDR2 SVGAGI. CDR3 amino acids: CASIKQGDYEQYF. CDR3 DNA: TGTGCCAGCATCAAGCAGGGGGACTACGAGCAGTACTTC.

V and J are TRBV28 and TRBJ2-7; tentatively, D is TRBD1 (6 bases). The CDR3 totals 12 residues. V was shortened by 7 bases and J by 9 bases, with 16 bases between the two germline ends. Germline CDR1 and CDR2: MDHEN and SYDVKM. In nucleotides, the CDR3 is TGTGCCAGCACCCTAACAGGGTCCGGGCAGTACTTC. Translating it yields CASTLTGSGQYF.

This clone was observed once. The sample holds other DNA sequences that translate to the same CDR3. V is TRBV29-1 and J is TRBJ1-3; the D gene is possibly TRBD1 (5 bases). The CDR3 is made up of 16 amino acids. CDR1 is SQVTM, CDR2 ANQGSEA, per germline. V was shortened by 3 bases and J by 2 bases, with 17 bases between the two germline ends. Here the CDR3 reads CSVEDPAGRPGNTIYF. CDR3 bases: TGCAGCGTTGAGGATCCCGCAGGGCGGCCTGGAAACACCATATATTTT.

This clone was counted a single time. J is TRBJ2-7 and V is TRBV7-9, with TRBD2 as a possible D gene (5 bases). Trimming removed 8 bases at V and 4 bases at J, with 12 bases between. Germline assignment: CDR1 SEHNR and CDR2 FQNEAQ (reference sequence). This CDR3 comprises 12 residues. This CDR3 reads CASGLFLYEQYF. The CDR3, as DNA: TGTGCCAGCGGACTCTTCCTTTACGAGCAGTACTTC.

CDR3 region: CASGTRDYEQYF. In DNA form, the CDR3 reads TGTGCCAGCGGGACTAGGGATTACGAGCAGTACTTC. The V and J genes are TRBV6-6 and TRBJ2-7; the match to TRBD2 covers 8 bases. Germline lookup yields CDR1 MNHNY and CDR2 SVGAGI (reference sequence). This CDR3 is 12 amino acids long. V lost 8 bases to trimming and J lost 4 bases; unmatched junction nucleotides: 4.

This clone was observed once. This chain joins TRBV5-1 and TRBJ1-4, with a weak D call TRBD1 (5 bases). CDR1 is SGHRS, CDR2 YFSETQ, per germline. Trimming took 4 bases from V and 7 from J, leaving 11 bases between them. The CDR3 covers 13 residues. The CDR3 nucleotides are TGCGCCAGCAGCCCGGGTCAGGGTGAAAAACTGTTTTTT. Translated: CASSPGQGEKLFF.

This clone was detected only once. This chain joins TRBV28 and TRBJ1-2; the D is unclear. The CDR3 has 13 amino acids. Germline assignment: CDR1 MDHEN and CDR2 SYDVKM. Between the trimmed V and J ends, which lost 2 bases and 2 bases, there was a span of 6 bases. The CDR3 loop is CASSLNSNYGYTF. The CDR3 nucleotides are TGTGCCAGCAGTTTAAACTCCAACTATGGCTACACCTTC.

This chain connects TRBV21-1 to TRBJ2-3; the table's D call of TRBD2 was not tested on the DNA. TRBV21-1 constitutes a pseudogene. This CDR3 has 18 residues. The CDR3 here is CASSKARWSRVRTDTQYF. The DNA for the CDR3 is TGTGCCAGCAGCAAAGCGCGCTGGTCCCGGGTCCGGACAGATACGCAGTATTTT.

This clone was detected only a few times. CDR3 nucleotides: TGTGCCAGCACCCCCGGAGGACCGTATGGCTACACCTTC. Residues: CASTPGGPYGYTF. The rearrangement joins TRBV7-9 to TRBJ1-2; D not certain. Trimming took 7 bases from V and 5 from J, leaving 14 bases between them. This CDR3 is built from 13 residues. Germline V gene data show CDR1 as SEHNR and CDR2 as FQNEAQ (reference sequence).

The chain employs TRBV5-1 and TRBJ2-1, with TRBD1 as a possible D gene (6 bases). Trimming left V 9 bases short and J 12 bases short, with 19 bases between. Per the germline V gene, CDR1 is SGHRS and CDR2 is YFSETQ. This CDR3 contains 12 residues. The DNA of the CDR3 is TGCGCCACGAGCCCACAGGGTTATGGGCAGTTCTTC. Encoded protein: CATSPQGYGQFF.

The chain couples TRBV5-1 to TRBJ2-2, with 9 bases lining up with TRBD2. V trimming: 1 base; J trimming: 1 base; junction bases outside the gene matches: 2. Germline V gene lookup returns CDR1 SGHRS and CDR2 YFSETQ. This CDR3 spans 16 amino acids. DNA for the CDR3: TGCGCCAGCAGCTTGAGTAGCGGGAGGAACACCGGGGAGCTGTTTTTT. Its protein is CASSLSSGRNTGELFF.

Details on this clone: An end of the junction differs from the germline gene, which may be a read error. This chain uses TRBV6-5 with TRBJ1-6; D might be TRBD1 (5 bases). The CDR3 sequence is 13 residues long. Germline lookup yields CDR1 MNHEY and CDR2 SVGAGI. DNA of the CDR3: TGTGCCAGCAGTACGCAGGGAGGCCGACCATCTAATTTT. This codes for CASSTQGGRPSNF.

The chain couples TRBV18 to TRBJ1-4, with a tentative D call TRBD1 (5 bases). Trimming cost V 3 bases and J 2 bases, with 10 bases left between them. This CDR3 is 15 amino acids long. The germline gives CDR1 KGHSH, CDR2 LQKENI. The CDR3 protein is CASSPEQGTNEKLFF. As DNA, the CDR3 is TGTGCCAGCTCACCGGAGCAGGGCACTAATGAAAAACTGTTTTTT.

The CDR3 coding sequence is TGTGCCAGCAGCTTAGGGGGCGCTTTATCCCAAGAGACCCAGTACTTC. It translates to CASSLGGALSQETQYF. This chain joins TRBV11-3 and TRBJ2-5, with D possibly matching TRBD1 (5 bases). The germline V and J ends were trimmed by 1 base and 1 base, with 13 bases remaining between them. Per the germline V gene, CDR1 is SGHNT and CDR2 is YENEEA. The CDR3 runs to 16 residues.